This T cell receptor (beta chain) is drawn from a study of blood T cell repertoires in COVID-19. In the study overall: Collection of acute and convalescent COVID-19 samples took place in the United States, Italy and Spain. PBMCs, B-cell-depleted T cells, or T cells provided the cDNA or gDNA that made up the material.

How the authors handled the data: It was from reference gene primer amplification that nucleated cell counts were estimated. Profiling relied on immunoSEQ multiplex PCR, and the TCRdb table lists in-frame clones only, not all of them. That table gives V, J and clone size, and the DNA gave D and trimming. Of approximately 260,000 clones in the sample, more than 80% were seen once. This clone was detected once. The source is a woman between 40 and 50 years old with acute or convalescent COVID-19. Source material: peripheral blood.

The CDR3 region is CASSSDSPEVYGYTF. DNA of the CDR3: TGTGCCAGCAGTTCGGACAGCCCCGAGGTTTATGGCTACACCTTC. The V gene is TRBV6-5, the J gene TRBJ1-2, with D possibly being TRBD1 (6 bases). The CDR3 length is 15 residues. Germline CDR1 reads MNHEY; CDR2 reads SVGAGI. The ends were cut back, 4 bases at V and 5 bases at J, with 17 bases in the middle.